This T cell receptor beta chain was captured by sequencing in a study of blood T cell repertoires in COVID-19. Study context: Researchers got acute and convalescent COVID-19 samples from the United States, Italy and Spain.

Per germline, CDR1 MDHEN and CDR2 SYDVKM. The CDR3 runs 16 residues. V lost 1 base and J 6 bases, leaving 16 bases between the germline ends. Original data processing: Estimated nucleated cell counts came from reference gene primer amplification. Some clones are missing from TCRdb's copy, which holds only in-frame ones; the method was immunoSEQ multiplex PCR. The DNA was the basis for D and trimming; V, J and clone size are from that table. The table lists 75,000 or so clones, around 80% of them singletons. The chain employs TRBV28 and TRBJ1-3, with D unresolved. Sequenced input: peripheral blood. This clonotype was sampled from a man aged 60 to 69 with acute or convalescent COVID-19. The CDR3 DNA follows: TGTGCCAGCAGTTTATCGGCGGCGAACGAACCAAACACCATATATTTT. Amino acids: CASSLSAANEPNTIYF.